This is a list of T cell receptor beta chains from one sample in a study of blood T cells in healthy people across ages. MiXCR, applied by TCRdb to the 5' RACE reads, yields one record per CDR3 protein. In the table there are about 680,000 distinct CDR3 sequences, around 48% of which are singletons. Sequenced: blood. All receptors come from a woman aged 55-70 years in good health. CDR3s include the opening cysteine and the closing phenylalanine or tryptophan. Each record gives: D gene, V gene, J gene, CDR3 length, clone size, CDR3 DNA, CDR3 protein. A D gene is named only where the DNA matches it firmly. Clone size is stated in some rows and not others, as once, few, many or a class when expanded.

.,TRBV29-1,TRBJ1-1,14,.,TGCAGCGTTGTCGGGTTGGGGCCTTTTACTGAAGCTTTCTTT,CSVVGLGPFTEAFF
TRBD1,TRBV5-1,TRBJ2-7,13,few,TGCGCCAGCAGCAGGACAGGGGACCACGAGCAGTACTTC,CASSRTGDHEQYF
TRBD1,TRBV14,TRBJ1-2,14,.,TGTGCCAGCAGCCTAATTGGACAGGTCTATGGCTACACCTTC,CASSLIGQVYGYTF
.,TRBV6-5,TRBJ2-1,18,once,TGTGCCAGCAGTTACTCGCCCCCAGTTAGCGACTCCTACAATGAGCAGTTCTTC,CASSYSPPVSDSYNEQFF
.,TRBV6-6,TRBJ1-5,13,.,TGTGCCAGCAGCCACGGGCAGGGCCAGCCCCAGCATTTT,CASSHGQGQPQHF
TRBD2,TRBV28,TRBJ2-1,14,.,TGTGCCAGCAGCCCTCCGGGACTAGTCAATGAGCAGTTCTTC,CASSPPGLVNEQFF
TRBD1,TRBV28,TRBJ2-7,16,.,TGTGCCAGCAGTTTCGTTTTGGGACAGGGGTTCGATGAGCAGTACTTC,CASSFVLGQGFDEQYF
.,TRBV10-3,TRBJ2-3,15,.,TGTGCCATCAGTGAGGGAGGACCAAGCACAGATACGCAGTATTTT,CAISEGGPSTDTQYF
.,TRBV24-1,TRBJ2-3,15,.,TGTGCCACCAGTAAAGTGCTGGGGGGTGCAGATACGCAGTATTTT,CATSKVLGGADTQYF
.,TRBV11-2,TRBJ2-7,14,.,TGTGCCAGCAGCTTAGATGCAGGGCTTGGGGAGCAGTACTTC,CASSLDAGLGEQYF
.,TRBV29-1,TRBJ2-1,13,few,TGCAGCGCCGTCAGGACCTCGCGCAATGAGCAGTTCTTC,CSAVRTSRNEQFF
.,TRBV6-2/TRBV6-3,TRBJ2-7,13,.,TGTACCAGTAACAACGGGCCAAGCTACGAGCAGTACTTC,CTSNNGPSYEQYF
TRBD2,TRBV28,TRBJ2-3,17,.,TGTGCCAGCAGTCCGGCCTGGACTAGCGGGAGGACAGATACGCAGTATTTT,CASSPAWTSGRTDTQYF
TRBD2,TRBV7-2,TRBJ2-4,15,few,TGTGCCAGCAGCCTTAACGCAGGGCGGGGGAACATTCAGTACTTC,CASSLNAGRGNIQYF
.,TRBV9,TRBJ2-7,14,.,TGTGCCAGCTCCGACCGGGACAAGGGCGACGAGCAGTACTTC,CASSDRDKGDEQYF
.,TRBV5-1,TRBJ2-5,14,.,TGCGCCAGCAGCTTACAGACCCACCAAGAGACCCAGTACTTC,CASSLQTHQETQYF
.,TRBV7-2,TRBJ2-5,13,.,TGTGCCAGCAGCGTATACCTACAAGAGACCCAGTACTTC,CASSVYLQETQYF
.,TRBV27,TRBJ2-3,15,few,TGTGCCAGCAGTTTACTAGGAAGACTCACAGATACGCAGTATTTT,CASSLLGRLTDTQYF
.,TRBV2,TRBJ1-1,14,.,TGTGTCAGCAGTGAGCGGGGCAGGTACACTGAAGCTTTCTTT,CVSSERGRYTEAFF
.,TRBV29-1,TRBJ2-1,12,.,TGCAGCGCGGGACTGCCCCAAGAGACCCAGTTCTTC,CSAGLPQETQFF
.,TRBV29-1,TRBJ1-1,13,once,TGCAGCGCTGGAGAGGATATGAACACTGAAGCTTTCTTT,CSAGEDMNTEAFF
.,TRBV7-2,TRBJ2-5,13,few,TGTGCCAGCAGCCCCTCGGTAGGAGAGACCCAGTACTTC,CASSPSVGETQYF
TRBD1,TRBV20-1,TRBJ1-1,14,few,TGCAGTGCAGGGGGACAGGGGGCGAACACTGAAGCTTTCTTT,CSAGGQGANTEAFF
.,TRBV5-1,TRBJ1-2,14,.,TGCGCCAGCAGCTACGGGGCAGCTAACTATGGCAACACCTTC,CASSYGAANYGNTF
.,TRBV4-3,TRBJ1-2,15,.,TGCGCCAGCAGCCCCCGTTTGGAGGGGACGAAAGCCTACACCTTC,CASSPRLEGTKAYTF
TRBD2,TRBV7-9,TRBJ2-3,20,.,TGTGCCAGCAGCTTCCCCTTGAGGGCTAGCGGGACCATTGGATTAGATACGCAGTATTTT,CASSFPLRASGTIGLDTQYF
TRBD1,TRBV28,TRBJ1-2,13,.,TGTGCCAGCAAAATACAGGGGGCTGGGGGCTACACCTTC,CASKIQGAGGYTF
.,TRBV4-3,TRBJ2-3,16,.,TGCGCCAGCAGCCAAGAAGGGGGAAAGGGCACAGATACGCAGTATTTT,CASSQEGGKGTDTQYF
TRBD2,TRBV6-5,TRBJ2-3,18,.,TGTGCCAGCAGTTACAGAGGCGGTGTAGCGGGGAACACAGATACGCAGTATTTT,CASSYRGGVAGNTDTQYF
TRBD1,TRBV2,TRBJ1-2,18,.,TGTGCCAGCAGTGTACCGGGACAGGGAAGTATAGCTAACTATGGCTACACCTTC,CASSVPGQGSIANYGYTF
.,TRBV27,TRBJ2-1,15,.,TGTGCCAGCAGCCGAGAGGGGGGCCGGTACAATGAGCAGTTCTTC,CASSREGGRYNEQFF
.,TRBV3-1,TRBJ1-3,15,once,TGTGCCAGCAGCCCAAGAATGGGACCTGGAAACACCATATATTTT,CASSPRMGPGNTIYF
.,TRBV20-1,TRBJ2-3,14,.,TGCAGTGCTAGAGGTTCCCCCGGACCTAATACGCAGTATTTT,CSARGSPGPNTQYF
TRBD1,TRBV20-1,TRBJ2-2,12,.,TGCAGTGCTTCACAGGGGTTGGGGGAGCTGTTTTTT,CSASQGLGELFF
.,TRBV12-3/TRBV12-4,TRBJ1-6,15,.,TGTGCCAGCAGGGAGGACAGACGACCCAGTTCACCCCTCCACTTT,CASREDRRPSSPLHF
.,TRBV10-3,TRBJ2-6,15,.,TGTGCCATCAGTGGGAAGGACTCTGGGGCCAACGTCCTGACTTTC,CAISGKDSGANVLTF
.,TRBV7-2,TRBJ2-5,15,few,TGTGCCAGCAGCACAGAGGCAGGGGAGCAAGAGACCCAGTACTTC,CASSTEAGEQETQYF
.,TRBV29-1,TRBJ2-1,14,.,TGCAACGTCCCTAAGGGGGACGGGGCCCGGGCACAGTTCTTC,CNVPKGDGARAQFF
.,TRBV20-1,TRBJ1-2,15,few,TGCAGTGCTAGAGATAGTCGGCAGCATAACTATGGCTACACCTTC,CSARDSRQHNYGYTF
TRBD2,TRBV29-1,TRBJ2-1,14,.,TGCAGCGTTGTCGTAGCGGGAGTATTGAATGAGCAGTTCTTC,CSVVVAGVLNEQFF
TRBD1,TRBV25-1,TRBJ1-1,16,.,TGTGCCAGCAGTGTCTTGGGGACAGGGATGAACACTGAAGCTTTCTTT,CASSVLGTGMNTEAFF